The clone carrying this T cell receptor (beta chain) has a handful of counts. Its target is not known. The junction differs from germline at one of its ends, possibly a read error. The data were taken from a study of blood T cells in healthy people across ages. Whole-study findings and limits: Total diversity from one million sequenced T cells was likely underestimated.

The use of a sample-barcoded 5' primer and a J-beta primer mix characterized a second PCR of roughly 6 to 11 cycles. Every single cDNA molecule received a tag from a template-switch adaptor with 12 random nucleotides. Each CDR3 protein gets one entry after TCRdb re-called the 5' RACE reads with MiXCR. Of about 930,000 distinct CDR3 sequences listed, approximately 32% are singletons. Germline assignment: CDR1 SGHTA and CDR2 FQGNSA. The CDR3 has 12 residues. The same data also contributed to another study, on T cells of mothers and their children. From that study: Thymic selection molds TCR recombination products alike in related and unrelated pairs. Biologically related mothers and children overlapped slightly more than unrelated pairs, a non-significant difference.

Sequenced input: blood. This receptor was identified in a woman in her thirties or forties in good health. The chain joins TRBV7-2 to TRBJ2-7, with D perhaps TRBD1 or TRBD2 (5 bases each). In DNA, the CDR3 is TGTGCCGGCAGCTTGGACTCAGGGGAGCAGTACTTC. This encodes CAGSLDSGEQYF.